Each of the 8 T cell receptor beta chains below was sequenced from the same sample in a study of T cell responses to AZD1222 COVID-19 vaccine. Here immunoSEQ multiplex PCR was the method, and the copy in TCRdb shows in-frame clones only, minus some. This sample carries about 100,000 clones, 70% to 90% of them seen once, and the ten largest clones take 4.8%. Sequencing used peripheral blood, obtained 28 days after the second AZD1222 dose. These receptors came from an adult who received the AZD1222 COVID-19 vaccine.

V usage is TRBV7-7 and J usage is TRBJ2-5; unclear D gene. Germline CDR1 reads SSHAT; CDR2 reads FNYEAQ (reference sequence). Deletions cut 4 bases from V and 2 bases from J, with 8 bases between. The CDR3 is made up of 13 amino acids. For the CDR3, the DNA is TGTGCCAGCAGCTCTAGTTCTCAAGAGACCCAGTACTTC. Protein sequence: CASSSSSQETQYF.

The genes are TRBV9 and TRBJ1-6, with a weak D call TRBD1 (5 bases). Germline loops: CDR1 SGDLS, CDR2 YYNGEE. The CDR3 runs 16 residues. V was pared by 3 bases and J by 4 bases, with 14 bases between. The CDR3 region is CASSARDRGYNSPLHF. CDR3 sequence (DNA): TGTGCCAGCAGCGCCCGGGACCGCGGATATAATTCACCCCTCCACTTT.

The chain uses TRBV6-6 and TRBJ2-3; TRBD1 might be the D (5 bases). V lost 7 bases to trimming and J lost 3 bases, with 20 bases between them. The CDR3 sequence is 16 residues long. Germline loops: CDR1 MNHNY, CDR2 SVGAGI (reference sequence). CDR3 DNA sequence: TGTGCCAGCAAGGGGTCCCCCGGGCAGGGAACAGATACGCAGTATTTT. As protein: CASKGSPGQGTDTQYF.

In this sample, this clone turned up once. The gene calls are TRBV24-1 and TRBJ1-2, with TRBD1 as a possible D gene (5 bases). The CDR3 sequence is 12 residues long. V dropped 2 bases and J dropped 6 bases, with 6 bases sitting between them. The germline CDR1 and CDR2 sequences are KGHDR and SFDVKD. CDR3 nucleotide sequence: TGTGCCACCAGTGATTCGGGGGATGGCTACACCTTC. This encodes CATSDSGDGYTF.

The gene calls are TRBV4-1 and TRBJ1-2; 10 bases agree with TRBD1. The ends lost 4 bases at V and 3 bases at J; junction bases unmatched: 8. The CDR3 is 16 amino acids. From germline, CDR1 is MGHRA and CDR2 YSYEKL. CDR3 DNA sequence: TGCGCCAGCAGCCTAACCGGGACAGGGGCCGACTATGGCTACACCTTC. Encoded protein: CASSLTGTGADYGYTF.

The sample holds one count of this clone. V gene TRBV11-2 combines with J gene TRBJ2-3; D may be TRBD1 (5 bases). This CDR3 region has 14 residues. Per the germline V gene, CDR1 is SGHAT and CDR2 is FQNNGV. V shed 3 bases and J shed 7 bases, with 14 bases lying between them. CDR3 sequence (DNA): TGTGCCAGCAGCTTCGACTGGGGCACGCATACGCAGTATTTT. This translates into CASSFDWGTHTQYF.

The chain has TRBV5-1 and TRBJ1-5; D not resolved. Germline values: CDR1 SGHRS, CDR2 YFSETQ. This CDR3 contains 13 residues. Trimming left V 3 bases short and J 7 bases short, with 11 bases between. In DNA form, the CDR3 reads TGCGCCAGCAGCTCGAACTCGGGGCAGCCCCAGCATTTT. Residues: CASSSNSGQPQHF.

The chain employs TRBV28 and TRBJ1-2; D uncertain. Trimming stripped 8 bases from V and 8 bases from J, with 15 bases between. CDR1 is MDHEN, CDR2 SYDVKM, per germline. There are 12 residues in the CDR3. CDR3 nucleotide sequence: TGTGCCAGCCCGGGGTCCTCTGGGGGCTACACCTTC. Its translation is CASPGSSGGYTF.